This T cell receptor beta chain was documented in a study of T cells in Graves' hyperthyroidism and ophthalmopathy. Trimming took off 0 bases at V and 6 bases at J, with 5 bases between the two ends. The germline CDR1 and CDR2 sequences are MNHNY and SVGAGI (reference sequence). The CDR3 sequence is 12 residues long. Ophthalmopathy in the patients scored at least 3 on Clinical Activity Score and at least 4 on NOSPECS grade, lasting under 3 months. This clonotype was picked up many times. Its antigen remains unidentified. Study-wide results and limits: Using 13 V-J features, a model discriminated ophthalmopathy from stable hyperthyroidism. Also found in blood were most expanded thyroid clonotypes above 0.001.

Amplification targeted TCR beta CDR3 regions from RNA transcripts. An initial round of RT-PCR targeting the TCR CDR3 relied on the HTBI primer set. TCRdb re-called the multiplex PCR reads through MiXCR, storing one row per CDR3 protein. This sample yields around 690,000 distinct CDR3 sequences, of which 20% are seen a single time; around a third belongs to the top ten. The TCR comes from a man younger than 45 with Graves' ophthalmopathy. Sequenced input: blood. This chain joins TRBV6-6 and TRBJ1-1; D gene ambiguous. CDR3 in DNA: TGTGCCAGCAGTTACTCGGTGTCTGAAGCTTTCTTT. Translating gives CASSYSVSEAFF.